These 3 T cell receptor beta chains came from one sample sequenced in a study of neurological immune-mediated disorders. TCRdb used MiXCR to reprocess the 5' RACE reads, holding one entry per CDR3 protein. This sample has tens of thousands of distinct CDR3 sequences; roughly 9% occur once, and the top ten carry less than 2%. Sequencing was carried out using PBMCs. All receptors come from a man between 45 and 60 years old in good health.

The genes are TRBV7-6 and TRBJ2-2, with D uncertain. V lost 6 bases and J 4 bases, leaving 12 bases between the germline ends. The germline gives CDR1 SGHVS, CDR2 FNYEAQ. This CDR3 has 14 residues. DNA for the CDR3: TGTGCCAGCAGGCCTATTTCGGTCACCGGGGAGCTGTTTTTT. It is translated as CASRPISVTGELFF.

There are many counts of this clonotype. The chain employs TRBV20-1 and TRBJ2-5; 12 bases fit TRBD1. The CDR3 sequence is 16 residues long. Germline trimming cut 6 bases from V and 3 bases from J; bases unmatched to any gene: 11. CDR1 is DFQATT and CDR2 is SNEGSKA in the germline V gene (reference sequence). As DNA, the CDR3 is TGCAGTGCGCATCCCCCGGGACAGGGGGCCGAAGAGACCCAGTACTTC. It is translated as CSAHPPGQGAEETQYF.

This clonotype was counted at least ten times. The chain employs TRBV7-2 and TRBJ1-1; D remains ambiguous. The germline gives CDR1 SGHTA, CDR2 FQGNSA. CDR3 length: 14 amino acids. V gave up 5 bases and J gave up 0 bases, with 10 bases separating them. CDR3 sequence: CASSPTSMNTEAFF. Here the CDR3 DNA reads TGTGCCAGCAGCCCGACATCCATGAACACTGAAGCTTTCTTT. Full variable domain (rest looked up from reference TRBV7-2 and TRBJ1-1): GAGVSQSPSNKVTEKGKDVELRCDPISGHTALYWYRQSLGQGLEFLIYFQGNSAPDKSGLPSDRFSAERTGGSVSTLTIQRTQQEDSAVYLCASSPTSMNTEAFFGQGTRLTVV.